The source of this TCR beta chain is a study of T cells in localized non-small cell lung cancer. Study findings and constraints: Across samples, adjacent lung featured a median roughly 61 of the top 100 tumor clones. Uninvolved adjacent lung had more T cell clonality than any other tissue, topping tumor.

Some clones are missing from TCRdb's copy, which holds only in-frame ones; the method was immunoSEQ multiplex PCR. There are around 3,500 clones in the sample; 15% to 20% occur only once, and around 9.7% lies in the top ten. As concerns this clone: What it recognizes is unknown.

Trimming took 8 bases from V and 0 from J, leaving 13 bases between them. The CDR3 has 13 residues. In germline, CDR1 is GTSNPN, CDR2 SVGIG (reference sequence). The TCR was taken from a woman aged 40 to 75 with stage III squamous cell lung carcinoma. The sample in question was lung tumor tissue, obtained before any cancer treatment. J is TRBJ1-1 and V is TRBV30; D is ambiguous. The CDR3 region is CALSITVNTEAFF. Here the CDR3 DNA reads TGTGCCCTGAGTATCACAGTGAACACTGAAGCTTTCTTT.